The TCR beta chain described here comes from a study of blood T cell repertoires in COVID-19 (dated by TCRdb to the early 2020s). As for the study more broadly: Samples from collaborators originated in the United States, Italy and Spain and spanned both the acute and convalescent phases of COVID-19. The samples were drawn from the first 160 participants of the ongoing ImmuneRACE study and from 1,254 subjects provided by 6 global collaborators. Subjects who had been exposed to COVID-19, were actively infected with it, or had recovered from it provided the deeply sampled blood TCRbeta repertoires that made up the dataset. Where HLA class I and class II types were available, the types were taken from metadata supplied by the sample provider, not from assay-based typing. The material from the prospective study consisted of cDNA or gDNA derived from T cells, B-cell-depleted T cells, or PBMCs. The repertoires were released in a freely available public database intended as a resource for research on the immune response to SARS-CoV-2. Nearly every sample came with metadata listing a de-identified subject ID, COVID-19 status, age in years and sex. Overall results and qualifications from the work: Clinical and demographic metadata were provided uncurated, with the amount varying by source and participant.

The immunoSEQ Assay, a bias-controlled multiplex PCR, was used to amplify TCRbeta CDR3 regions from genomic DNA. The study's processing was this. The number of nucleated cells in each sample was estimated from the amplification of reference gene primers within the assay. To quantify the absolute abundance of each unique TCRbeta CDR3 rearrangement, sequence reads were collapsed and filtered. For each sample, productive Simpson clonality was calculated as the square root of Simpson's diversity index across productive rearrangements. TCRdb carries this immuneACCESS record with in-frame sequences only. Its versions omit some clonotypes, under half of them owing to an unresolved V gene in the studies checked, with the rest unexplained. V, J and clone size are taken as reported in that table, and D and trimming were inferred from the DNA itself. Recorded for this sample are nearly 40,000 clones; over 80% of them occurred a single time. Approximately 8.8% of the sample lies in the top ten.

Whole blood was collected in K2EDTA tubes by collaborating institutions according to the institutions' own protocols. Collaborator samples were shipped for TCRbeta analysis as frozen whole blood, isolated PBMCs, or DNA extracted from either sample type. On this clone itself: The specificity of this receptor is unknown. Base qualities were left out, and no much larger clone turns up one base away.

CDR1 and CDR2 are drawn from the germline V gene: MNHEY, SVGAGI. Counted from cysteine to phenylalanine, this CDR3 has 13 amino acids. The sequence is cut down to CDR3 DNA, 39 bases in frame from base 1. V is clipped by 10 bases and J by 7 bases, and the sequence between their germline boundaries is 16 bases long. Specimen: peripheral blood. The sequence joins TRBV6-5 to TRBJ2-2, and the D gene may be TRBD2, 6 bases matching. This receptor was identified in a woman aged 70-85 years with acute or convalescent COVID-19. The sequenced DNA is TGTGCCACCGCGACGGGGGATGGCGGGGAGCTGTTTTTT. This sequence encodes CATATGDGGELFF.